This T cell receptor (beta chain) was profiled in a study of shared clonotypes between healthy human individuals. V was clipped by 4 bases and J by 5 bases; unmatched bases: 10. Germline lookup yields CDR1 LNHDA and CDR2 SQIVND (reference sequence). The CDR3 loop spans 16 amino acids. The method was immunoSEQ multiplex PCR; TCRdb's version includes in-frame clones alone and lacks a portion of them. The sample gives around 1.9 million clones, 90% to 95% of which show up once; more than 1.5% is in the top ten. Naivety among CD8 cells was defined by CD45RO negativity and positive CCR7 selection, thereby excluding terminally differentiated effector memory CD45RA+ cells.

The genes are TRBV19 and TRBJ2-3, with 9 bases fitting TRBD1. The sample comprised naive CD8+ T cells from PBMCs. This clonotype originated in a man aged 18 to 30 in good health. Some clones in this sample may be carry-over from other donors' samples. The CDR3 bases are TGTGCCAGTAGTACCGCAACAGGGGGCATAGGAGATACGCAGTATTTT. Translation gives CASSTATGGIGDTQYF.